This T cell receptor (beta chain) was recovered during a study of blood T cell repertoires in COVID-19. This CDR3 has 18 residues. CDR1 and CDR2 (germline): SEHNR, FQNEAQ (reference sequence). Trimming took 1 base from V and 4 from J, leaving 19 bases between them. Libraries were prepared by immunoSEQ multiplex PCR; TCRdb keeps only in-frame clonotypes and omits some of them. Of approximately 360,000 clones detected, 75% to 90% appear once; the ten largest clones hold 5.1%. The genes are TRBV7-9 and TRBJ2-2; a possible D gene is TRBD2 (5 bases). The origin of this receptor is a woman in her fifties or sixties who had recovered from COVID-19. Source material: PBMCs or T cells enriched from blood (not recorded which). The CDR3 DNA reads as TGTGCCAGCAGCTTAGTGGGCGCGTCCGGGGTTGGCACCGGGGAGCTGTTTTTT. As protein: CASSLVGASGVGTGELFF. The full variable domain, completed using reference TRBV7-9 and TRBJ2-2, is DTGVSQNPRHKITKRGQNVTFRCDPISEHNRLYWYRQTLGQGPEFLTYFQNEAQLEKSRLLSDRFSAERPKGSFSTLEIQRTEQGDSAMYLCASSLVGASGVGTGELFFGEGSRLTVL.